These 10 T cell receptor beta chains originate from one sample sequenced in a study of shared clonotypes between healthy human individuals. Selected positively for CCR7 and CD45RO-negative, naive CD8 cells excluded terminally differentiated effector memory CD45RA+ cells. Method: immunoSEQ multiplex PCR; TCRdb's copy keeps in-frame clones and lacks some. The sample consists of around 2,000,000 clones, about 95% of them appearing once. Sequencing input: naive CD8+ T cells sorted from blood. The receptors were sampled from a man younger than 35 in good health.

The V call is TRBV29-1, the J call TRBJ1-1; D is uncertain. CDR3 length: 11 residues. CDR1 is SQVTM and CDR2 is ANQGSEA in the germline V gene. The germline V and J ends were trimmed by 7 bases and 3 bases, with 9 bases remaining between them. This CDR3 is CSAQKDTEAFF. The DNA of the CDR3 is TGCAGCGCCCAAAAAGACACTGAAGCTTTCTTT.

The chain has TRBV11-2 and TRBJ2-5; D may correspond to TRBD1 or TRBD2 (7 bases each). The CDR3 extends over 16 amino acids. V was pared by 4 bases and J by 2 bases, with 17 bases between. Germline V gene lookup returns CDR1 SGHAT and CDR2 FQNNGV. DNA for the CDR3: TGTGCCAGCAGCTGGCAGGGGGGGCCGGCACAAGAGACCCAGTACTTC. It codes for CASSWQGGPAQETQYF. Full variable domain (remainder filled in from reference TRBV11-2 and TRBJ2-5): EAGVAQSPRYKIIEKRQSVAFWCNPISGHATLYWYQQILGQGPKLLIQFQNNGVVDDSQLPKDRFSAERLKGVDSTLKIQPAKLEDSAVYLCASSWQGGPAQETQYFGPGTRLLVL.

The chain joins TRBV7-9 to TRBJ2-1; 9 bases map to TRBD1. Germline CDR1 is SEHNR and CDR2 is FQNEAQ (reference sequence). V dropped 6 bases and J dropped 8; count of bases not matched to a gene: 5. The CDR3 is 13 residues long. The CDR3 reads CASRIRDRDEQFF. Here the CDR3 DNA reads TGTGCCAGCAGGATTAGGGACAGGGATGAGCAGTTCTTC.

The J gene is TRBJ1-6, the V gene TRBV4-1, with D tentatively TRBD1 (5 bases). The CDR3 length is 16 residues. Trimming took off 1 base at V and 10 bases at J, with 17 bases between the two ends. Germline values: CDR1 MGHRA, CDR2 YSYEKL. The CDR3 coding sequence is TGCGCCAGCAGCCAAGCCCAGGGAGGACTCTACTCACCCCTCCACTTT. This sequence encodes CASSQAQGGLYSPLHF.

Only a few counts were recorded for this clone. The CDR3 protein is CASSLARLELFF. DNA for the CDR3: TGTGCCAGCAGTCTTGCCCGACTTGAGCTGTTTTTT. The genes are TRBV2 and TRBJ2-2, with D unresolved. The CDR3 length is 12 residues. CDR1 SNHLY and CDR2 FYNNEI come from the germline V gene. The germline V and J ends were trimmed by 5 bases and 11 bases, with 12 bases remaining between them.

V usage is TRBV7-9 and J usage is TRBJ2-7, with TRBD1 matching 9 bases. This CDR3 spans 15 amino acids. CDR1 SEHNR and CDR2 FQNEAQ come from the germline V gene (reference sequence). V shed 5 bases, J shed 3 bases, and the junction held 8 bases outside the gene matches. The CDR3 nucleotides are TGTGCCAGCAGCGTCCCGGGACAGGGTCTCTACGAGCAGTACTTC. Amino acid sequence: CASSVPGQGLYEQYF. Filled out from reference TRBV7-9 and TRBJ2-7, the complete variable domain reads DTGVSQNPRHKITKRGQNVTFRCDPISEHNRLYWYRQTLGQGPEFLTYFQNEAQLEKSRLLSDRFSAERPKGSFSTLEIQRTEQGDSAMYLCASSVPGQGLYEQYFGPGTRLTVT.

The chain joins TRBV5-5 to TRBJ2-7; D is perhaps TRBD1 (6 bases). Germline loops: CDR1 SGHKS, CDR2 YYEKEE (reference sequence). Trimming removed 3 bases from V and 5 bases from J, with 9 bases in between. CDR3 size: 12 residues. CDR3 residues: CASSSTGHEQYF. The CDR3 DNA reads as TGTGCCAGCAGCTCAACAGGGCACGAGCAGTACTTC. Looking up the rest from reference TRBV5-5 and TRBJ2-7 gives the full variable domain: DAGVTQSPTHLIKTRGQQVTLRCSPISGHKSVSWYQQVLGQGPQFIFQYYEKEERGRGNFPDRFSARQFPNYSSELNVNALLLGDSALYLCASSSTGHEQYFGPGTRLTVT.

The chain employs TRBV5-1 and TRBJ1-1; D not resolved. The germline V gene has CDR1 SGHRS and CDR2 YFSETQ. V shed 3 bases and J shed 7 bases, with 1 base lying between them. CDR3 length equals 9 residues. The CDR3 loop is CASSYEAFF. The CDR3 DNA sequence: TGCGCCAGCAGCTATGAAGCTTTCTTT.

The chain combines TRBV9 with TRBJ2-7, with D tentatively TRBD2 (5 bases). CDR1 SGDLS and CDR2 YYNGEE come from the germline V gene. The CDR3 loop spans 17 amino acids. Trimming left V 5 bases short and J 2 bases short, with 23 bases between. The CDR3 reads CASRYNLFEGTPYEQYF. In DNA, the CDR3 is TGTGCCAGCAGATATAACCTCTTTGAGGGTACCCCCTACGAGCAGTACTTC.

The chain has TRBV6-6 and TRBJ2-1, with TRBD1 matching 10 bases. CDR1 and CDR2 (germline): MNHNY, SVGAGI (reference sequence). The CDR3 totals 15 residues. V was pared by 2 bases and J by 5 bases, with 3 bases of the junction left unmatched. In nucleotides, the CDR3 is TGTGCCAGCAGTTACCGGGACAGGGGAAACAATGAGCAGTTCTTC. Translation: CASSYRDRGNNEQFF.